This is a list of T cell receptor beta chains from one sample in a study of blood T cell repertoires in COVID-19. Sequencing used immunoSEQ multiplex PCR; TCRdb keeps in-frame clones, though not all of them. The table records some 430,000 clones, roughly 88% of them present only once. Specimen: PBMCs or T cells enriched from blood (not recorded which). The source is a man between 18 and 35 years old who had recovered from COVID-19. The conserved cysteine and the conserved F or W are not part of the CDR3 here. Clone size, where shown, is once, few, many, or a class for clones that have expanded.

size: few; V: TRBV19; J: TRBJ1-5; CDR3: ASSGQGGQPQH
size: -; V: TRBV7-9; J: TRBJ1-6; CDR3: ASSLVSVSRDGRKSPLH
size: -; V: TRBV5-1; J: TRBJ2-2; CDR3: ASSLPDRNSGELF
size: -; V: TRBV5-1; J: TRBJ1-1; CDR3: ASRRSQGIGNTEAF
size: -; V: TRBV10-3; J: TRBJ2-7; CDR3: AISPDRSEQY
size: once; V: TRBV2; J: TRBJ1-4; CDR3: ASSVRGGREKLF
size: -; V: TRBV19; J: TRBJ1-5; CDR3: ASSIGTYSNQPQH
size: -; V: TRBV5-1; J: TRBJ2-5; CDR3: ASSPLAGGLSETQY
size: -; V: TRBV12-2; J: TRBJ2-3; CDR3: ASRLRRGILDTQY
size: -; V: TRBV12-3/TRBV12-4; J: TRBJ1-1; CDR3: ASSAGGNTEAF
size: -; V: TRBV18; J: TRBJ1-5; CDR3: ASSVSRETPQH
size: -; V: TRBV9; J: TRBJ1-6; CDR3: ASSARDRESPLH
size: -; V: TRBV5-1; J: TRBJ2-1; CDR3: ASSLVEGLPSYNEQF
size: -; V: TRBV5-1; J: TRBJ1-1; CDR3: ASSYQDSKYTEAF
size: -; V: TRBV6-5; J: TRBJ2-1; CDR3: ASSRGNEQF
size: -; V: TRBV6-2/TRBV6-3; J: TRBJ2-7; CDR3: ASSYSGGVGYEQY
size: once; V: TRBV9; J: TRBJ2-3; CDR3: ASSVGGGDTQY
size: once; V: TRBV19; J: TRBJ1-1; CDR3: ASSIAEEAEAF
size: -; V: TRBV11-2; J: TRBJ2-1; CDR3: ASSYASGNNEQF
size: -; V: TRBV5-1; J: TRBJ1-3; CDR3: ASRLAGAGNTIY
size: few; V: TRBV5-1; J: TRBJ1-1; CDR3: ASRYGHLNTEAF
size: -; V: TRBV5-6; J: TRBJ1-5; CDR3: ASSLGQGGNQPQH
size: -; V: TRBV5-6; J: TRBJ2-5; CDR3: ASSSLAGGRETQY
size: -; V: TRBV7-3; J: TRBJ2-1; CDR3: ASSLVGTGYNEQF
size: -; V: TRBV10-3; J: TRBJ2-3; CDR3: AISESIVLRSTDTQY
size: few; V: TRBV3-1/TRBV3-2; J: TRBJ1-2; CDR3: ASSHLGDANYGYT
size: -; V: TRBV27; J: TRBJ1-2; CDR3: ASSYRIQGYGYT
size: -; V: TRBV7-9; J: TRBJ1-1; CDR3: ASSLGLPGAVNTEAF
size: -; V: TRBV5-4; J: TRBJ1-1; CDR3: ASSPANRDRASEAF
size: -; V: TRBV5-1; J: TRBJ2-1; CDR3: ASSLTVAGVGNEQF
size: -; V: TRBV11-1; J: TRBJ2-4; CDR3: ASSPRTGGNIQY
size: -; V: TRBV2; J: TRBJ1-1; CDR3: ASKGEMNTEAF
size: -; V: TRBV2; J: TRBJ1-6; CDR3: AGSRGWGDSPLH
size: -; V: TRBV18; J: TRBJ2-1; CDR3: ASSPPTAGGSYNEQF
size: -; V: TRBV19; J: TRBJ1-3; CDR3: ASRDRVGNTIY
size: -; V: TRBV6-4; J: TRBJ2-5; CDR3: ASRRDAGGETQY
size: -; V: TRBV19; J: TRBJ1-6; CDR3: ASILSLH
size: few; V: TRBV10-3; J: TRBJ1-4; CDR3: ASRGGDDRLNEKLF
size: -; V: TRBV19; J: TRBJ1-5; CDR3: ASSIPSQPQH
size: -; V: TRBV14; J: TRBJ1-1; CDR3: ASSPRTGNTEAF
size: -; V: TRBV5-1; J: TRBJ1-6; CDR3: ASSPIDRDNSPLH
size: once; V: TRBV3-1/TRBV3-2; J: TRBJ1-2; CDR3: ASSQGAYYGYT
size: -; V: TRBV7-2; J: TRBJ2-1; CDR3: ASGGDNEQF
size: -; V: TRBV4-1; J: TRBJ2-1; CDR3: ASSQDSRSNEQF
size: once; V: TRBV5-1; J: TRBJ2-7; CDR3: ASTGDSTSYEQY
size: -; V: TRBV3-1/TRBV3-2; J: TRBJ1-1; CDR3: ASSQTENTEAF
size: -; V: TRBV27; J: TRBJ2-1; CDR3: ASSADRVDEQF
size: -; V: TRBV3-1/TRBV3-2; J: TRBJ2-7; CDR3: ASSQGPGLAGYNEQY
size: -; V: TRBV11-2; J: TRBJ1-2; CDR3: ASSFSATTTNYGYT
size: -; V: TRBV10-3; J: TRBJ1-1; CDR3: AISESGSTEAF
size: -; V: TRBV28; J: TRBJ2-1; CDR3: ASDLRGQGYNEQF
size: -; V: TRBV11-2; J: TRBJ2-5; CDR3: ASSLSSGTGEETQY
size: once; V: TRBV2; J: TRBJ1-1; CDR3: ATTGQTDTEAF
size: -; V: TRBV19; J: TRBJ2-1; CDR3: ASRERGGSSYNEQF